These 7 T cell receptor beta chains were sequenced from one sample in a study of T cell repertoires in cytomegalovirus infection. From the reads, TCRdb called clonotypes with MiXCR, one entry per CDR3 protein. In the table there are nearly 550,000 distinct CDR3 sequences, approximately 15% of which are singletons. Sequencing input: CD8+ T cells from PBMCs. The source of these receptors is a human donor in good health (CMV status not recorded). Some clones in this sample may be carry-over from other donors' samples.

This clonotype was observed many times. The V and J genes are TRBV27 and TRBJ2-5; TRBD1 matches at 9 bases. V shed 4 bases, J shed 5 bases, and the junction held 5 bases outside the gene matches. The CDR3 length is 14 residues. Germline-derived CDR1 and CDR2 are MNHEY and SMNVEV (reference sequence). The CDR3 DNA is TGTGCCAGCAGTTACAGGGGGCTAATGGAGACCCAGTACTTC. Amino acid sequence: CASSYRGLMETQYF.

The gene calls are TRBV9 and TRBJ2-3; maybe TRBD1 (6 bases). V was trimmed by 2 bases and J by 4 bases, leaving 14 bases between them. The V gene's germline CDR1 is SGDLS and CDR2 YYNGEE. CDR3 length equals 15 residues. The CDR3 spells CASSVNTGKADTQYF. The CDR3 coding sequence is TGTGCCAGCAGCGTCAACACAGGGAAAGCAGATACGCAGTATTTT.

The chain employs TRBV9 and TRBJ1-1; tentatively, D is TRBD1 (6 bases). Germline loops: CDR1 SGDLS, CDR2 YYNGEE. V was shortened by 0 bases and J by 3 bases, with 18 bases between the two germline ends. The CDR3 is 17 amino acids. The CDR3 DNA sequence: TGTGCCAGCAGCGTAGGGGGGCGGCGGGCGGAGGACACTGAAGCTTTCTTT. Translating it yields CASSVGGRRAEDTEAFF.

The table lists this clonotype with many counts. The V gene is TRBV9, the J gene TRBJ1-1; TRBD1 matches 10 bases. In germline, CDR1 is SGDLS, CDR2 YYNGEE. The length of the CDR3 is 17 residues. V gave up 0 bases and J gave up 11 bases; unmatched junction bases: 16. The CDR3 here is CASSVVGDRGPESGAFF. DNA for the CDR3: TGTGCCAGCAGCGTAGTAGGAGACAGGGGGCCCGAATCAGGGGCTTTCTTT.

The genes are TRBV27 and TRBJ2-3, with D possibly called TRBD1 or TRBD2 (5 bases each). The CDR3 has 14 amino acids. Trimming took off 7 bases at V and 1 base at J, with 12 bases between the two ends. The germline gives CDR1 MNHEY, CDR2 SMNVEV (reference sequence). The CDR3 sequence is CASTPGAGTDTQYF. In DNA form, the CDR3 reads TGTGCCAGCACCCCCGGGGCGGGCACAGATACGCAGTATTTT.

The table lists this clonotype with many counts. This rearrangement joins TRBV11-2 to TRBJ1-5; unclear D gene. CDR1 SGHAT and CDR2 FQNNGV come from the germline V gene. V lost 5 bases and J lost 5, with 13 bases in between. The CDR3 runs to 14 residues. DNA of the CDR3: TGTGCCAGCAGCCTGACGGGCATGGATCAGCCCCAGCATTTT. Its protein product is CASSLTGMDQPQHF.

This clonotype was counted many times. The chain links TRBV28 to TRBJ2-7; 10 bases map to TRBD1. There are 13 residues in the CDR3. Unmatched junction bases numbered 5, after V lost 5 bases and J lost 7 bases. From germline, CDR1 is MDHEN and CDR2 SYDVKM. As DNA, the CDR3 is TGTGCCAGCAGTCCCGGACAGGGGGGTGAGCAGTACTTC. Amino acid sequence: CASSPGQGGEQYF.